This T cell receptor (beta chain) was retrieved from a study of control samples from healthy donors and cancer patients. Produced via immunoSEQ multiplex PCR; TCRdb's table is partial and in-frame only. Among approximately 90,000 clones, about nine tenths were seen once, and the ten largest hold roughly 21%. CDR1 is LNHDA and CDR2 is SQIVND in the germline V gene (reference sequence). V gave up 7 bases and J gave up 4 bases; unmatched junction bases: 12. The CDR3 runs to 16 residues. This receptor was identified in a man in his thirties or forties in good health. Sequenced sample: blood. This sequence joins TRBV19 and TRBJ1-1; 10 nucleotides agree with TRBD1. The CDR3 region is CASTSWGGQGSTEAFF. In nucleotides, the CDR3 is TGTGCCAGTACCTCCTGGGGGGGACAGGGGTCCACTGAAGCTTTCTTT.